Included here is one T cell receptor (beta chain) sequence, with context. Trimming cost V 5 bases and J 6 bases; bases outside gene matches: 5. Per germline, CDR1 SQVTM and CDR2 ANQGSEA. This CDR3 is built from 12 residues. The data originate from a study of blood T cell repertoires in COVID-19. Study background: COVID-19 samples, acute and convalescent, were from the United States, Italy and Spain. The cDNA or gDNA used as material had been derived from T cells, B-cell-depleted T cells, or PBMCs.

Original processing methods: Amplified reference gene primers provided the basis for estimating nucleated cell counts. Data came from immunoSEQ multiplex PCR; TCRdb stores just in-frame clones and leaves some out. V and J calls and clone size are as listed in that table; D and trimming were resolved from the DNA. The sample records some 33,000 clones, about 88% being singletons. The specimen was peripheral blood. The chain uses TRBV29-1 and TRBJ1-1; 8 bases line up with TRBD1. This sequence originates from a human donor in a cohort sampled during active COVID-19. The CDR3 bases are TGCAGCGTTATGACAGGGGAGGCTGAAGCTTTCTTT. It is translated as CSVMTGEAEAFF.